A single sample is the source of the 5 T cell receptor beta chains below, sequenced in a study of blood T cell repertoires in COVID-19 (dated by TCRdb to 2020 to 2021). The library relied on the immunoSEQ multiplex PCR assay. TCRdb re-hosts the immuneACCESS table, in-frame sequences only. Its copies lack some clones; in the studies checked, an unresolved V gene accounts for under half of them, and the cause for the rest is not known. This sample has roughly 200,000 clones in its table, and around 82% of those were observed once. The ten largest make up 4.5% to 7% of the sample. The sample was peripheral blood. All receptors derive from a woman aged 70-85 years with acute or convalescent COVID-19.

This chain uses TRBV5-1 with TRBJ2-4; D may be TRBD2 (6 bases). Trimming stripped 0 bases from V and 1 base from J, with 8 bases between. Germline V gives CDR1 SGHRS, CDR2 YFSETQ. There are 15 residues in the CDR3. CDR3 DNA: TGCGCCAGCAGCTTGGGCGGGGTTGCCAAAAACATTCAGTACTTC. Protein product: CASSLGGVAKNIQYF.

V gene TRBV10-3 combines with J gene TRBJ1-1, with 7 bases that match TRBD1. The germline gives CDR1 ENHRY, CDR2 SYGVKD. Losses at the gene ends were 9 bases for V and 3 bases for J; bases not matched to a gene: 10. The length of the CDR3 is 14 residues. The CDR3 nucleotides read TGTGCCATAACCAGACAGGGAATAGACACTGAAGCTTTCTTT. Its translation is CAITRQGIDTEAFF.

This rearrangement joins TRBV9 to TRBJ2-3, with 10 nucleotides matching TRBD1. This CDR3 is built from 15 residues. With V trimmed by 3 bases and J by 5 bases, 6 bases remained unmatched. CDR1 is SGDLS and CDR2 is YYNGEE in the germline V gene. CDR3 region: CASSADRDRGDTQYF. DNA for the CDR3: TGTGCCAGCAGCGCGGACCGGGACAGGGGAGATACGCAGTATTTT. Looking up the rest from reference TRBV9 and TRBJ2-3 gives the full variable domain: DSGVTQTPKHLITATGQRVTLRCSPRSGDLSVYWYQQSLDQGLQFLIQYYNGEERAKGNILERFSAQQFPDLHSELNLSSLELGDSALYFCASSADRDRGDTQYFGPGTRLTVL.

This clone was seen a handful of times. The genes are TRBV5-1 and TRBJ2-1; tentatively, D is TRBD2 (6 bases). Trimming shortened V by 0 bases and J by 7 bases, and 8 bases separated the two germline ends. There are 13 residues in the CDR3. Germline V lookup: CDR1 SGHRS, CDR2 YFSETQ. The CDR3 is CASSLGLENEQFF. In DNA, the CDR3 is TGCGCCAGCAGCTTGGGACTAGAGAATGAGCAGTTCTTC.

This clone was recorded only once. Other nucleotide sequences in the sample specify the same CDR3. V usage is TRBV28 and J usage is TRBJ2-5; D is unclear. V was shortened by 4 bases and J by 4 bases, with 10 bases between the two germline ends. CDR1 MDHEN and CDR2 SYDVKM come from the germline V gene. CDR3 size: 13 residues. In nucleotides, the CDR3 is TGTGCCAGCAGTTCAGGTGGCGTAGAGACCCAGTACTTC. It codes for CASSSGGVETQYF.